This T cell receptor (beta chain) appears in the sequencing data of a study of identical twins. This clonotype has more than one count but fewer than ten. Its specificity is not known. One entry per CDR3 protein, called by TCRdb with MiXCR from the 5' RACE reads. In the table there are 510,000 or so distinct CDR3 sequences, 12% to 15% of which are singletons. Every donor was a healthy Caucasian. Whole-study results and caveats: Twins' excess sharing was less marked for out-of-frame beta sequences. Twin-shared out-of-frame alpha sequences were enriched for low generation probability.

Losses at the gene ends were 0 bases for V and 2 bases for J; bases not matched to a gene: 3. This CDR3 contains 15 residues. CDR1 is SGHKS and CDR2 is YYEKEE in the germline V gene (reference sequence). These data were also filed under a second study, of yellow fever vaccine responses in identical twins.

V usage is TRBV5-5 and J usage is TRBJ2-3, with TRBD2 matching over 7 bases. The source of this sequence is a woman between 18 and 30 years old in good health. Sample: CD4+ T cells sorted from blood. CDR3 protein: CASSLVGGTTDTQYF. CDR3 DNA sequence: TGTGCCAGCAGCTTGGTGGGGGGGACCACAGATACGCAGTATTTT.